The 13 T cell receptor beta chains reported below all come from one sample, sequenced in a study of control samples from healthy donors and cancer patients. The table came from immunoSEQ multiplex PCR; TCRdb's copy has only in-frame clones and leaves some out. This table holds 150,000 or so clones, around 90% found once. Source material: blood. Receptors were obtained from a woman aged 25 to 45 in good health.

The rearrangement links TRBV20-1 to TRBJ2-7, with D perhaps matching TRBD1 (7 bases). Per the germline V gene, CDR1 is DFQATT and CDR2 is SNEGSKA (reference sequence). This CDR3 has 10 residues. CDR3 sequence (DNA): TGCAGGGCGGGACAGCGCGAGCAGTACTTC. Translating it yields CRAGQREQYF.

This chain joins TRBV12-2 and TRBJ1-2; the table gives TRBD1 as D, unverified against the DNA. TRBV12-2 is a pseudogene segment. This CDR3 is 14 amino acids long. The CDR3 is CASRSERRVCGYTF. As DNA, the CDR3 is TGTGCAAGTCGCTCGGAACGCAGGGTTTGTGGCTACACCTTC.

This chain uses TRBV11-2 with TRBJ2-7; D is ambiguous. CDR3 length: 12 residues. Trimming stripped 4 bases from V and 1 base from J, with 5 bases between. The germline gives CDR1 SGHAT, CDR2 FQNNGV. CDR3 residues: CASSWGSYEQYF. The CDR3 coding sequence is TGTGCCAGCAGCTGGGGTTCCTACGAGCAGTACTTC.

The V call is TRBV7-9, the J call TRBJ1-3; weak D call: TRBD1 (5 bases). The CDR3 consists of 15 residues. The germline CDR1 and CDR2 sequences are SEHNR and FQNEAQ (reference sequence). V was pared by 4 bases and J by 4 bases, with 14 bases between. The CDR3 protein is CASSYGVGDGNTIYF. DNA for the CDR3: TGTGCCAGCAGCTATGGAGTGGGGGACGGAAACACCATATATTTT.

The chain links TRBV30 to TRBJ1-2, with 8 nucleotides matching TRBD1. CDR1 and CDR2 from the germline V gene are GTSNPN and SVGIG (reference sequence). This CDR3 is 13 amino acids long. V gave up 4 bases and J gave up 8 bases; unmatched junction bases: 9. In DNA form, the CDR3 reads TGTGCCTGGACCGAGCAGACAGGGGACGGCTACACCTTC. This encodes CAWTEQTGDGYTF. Together with reference TRBV30 and TRBJ1-2, the CDR3 gives the full variable domain: SQTIHQWPATLVQPVGSPLSLECTVEGTSNPNLYWYRQAAGRGLQLLFYSVGIGQISSEVPQNLSASRPQDRQFILSSKKLLLSDSGFYLCAWTEQTGDGYTFGSGTRLTVV.

This CDR3 is CASMGRETGEREQFF. CDR3 coding DNA: TGTGCCAGCATGGGCCGCGAGACAGGGGAACGTGAGCAGTTCTTC. V gene TRBV18 combines with J gene TRBJ2-1, with TRBD1 matching over 8 bases. CDR1 is KGHSH, CDR2 LQKENI, per germline. The CDR3 has 15 amino acids. V lost 8 bases to trimming and J lost 9 bases; unmatched junction nucleotides: 15.

The V call is TRBV10-3, the J call TRBJ2-3; no reliable D call. The germline V gene has CDR1 ENHRY and CDR2 SYGVKD. This CDR3 comprises 11 residues. V lost 8 bases to trimming and J lost 6 bases, with 9 bases between them. The CDR3 loop reads CAILESDTQYF. CDR3 nucleotide sequence: TGTGCCATCCTAGAGTCGGATACGCAGTATTTT.

The chain's CDR3 is CASRGQGVSYEQYF. DNA for the CDR3: TGTGCCAGCAGGGGACAGGGCGTTTCCTACGAGCAGTACTTC. J is TRBJ2-7 and V is TRBV28, with 9 bases lining up with TRBD1. Germline loops: CDR1 MDHEN, CDR2 SYDVKM. This CDR3 has 14 residues. V trimming: 6 bases; J trimming: 1 base; junction bases outside the gene matches: 4.

This rearrangement joins TRBV3-1 (or the pseudogene TRBV3-2) to TRBJ1-2; D perhaps matches TRBD1 (6 bases). V lost 4 bases, J lost 4 bases, and 10 bases lay in between. The germline CDR1 and CDR2 sequences are LGHDT and YNNKEL (reference sequence). This CDR3 is built from 13 residues. Here the CDR3 reads CASSPQGGYGYTF. CDR3 in DNA: TGTGCCAGCAGCCCACAGGGTGGCTATGGCTACACCTTC.

The chain recombines TRBV11-2 with TRBJ2-3, with 8 bases lining up with TRBD2. The CDR3 totals 17 residues. V dropped 5 bases and J dropped 1; count of bases not matched to a gene: 11. CDR1 is SGHAT, CDR2 FQNNGV, per germline. CDR3 region: CASSLAGGRFGTDTQYF. CDR3 nucleotide sequence: TGTGCCAGCAGCCTTGCGGGCGGGAGGTTCGGCACAGATACGCAGTATTTT.

The chain joins TRBV5-1 to TRBJ2-3; D might be TRBD1 (6 bases). V was trimmed by 4 bases and J by 6 bases, leaving 18 bases between them. Germline values: CDR1 SGHRS, CDR2 YFSETQ. CDR3 length: 15 residues. The chain's CDR3 is CASSPQGLGADTQYF. CDR3 DNA sequence: TGCGCCAGCAGCCCCCAGGGGTTGGGTGCGGATACGCAGTATTTT.

V is TRBV5-1 and J is TRBJ1-1; no definite D call. The CDR3 runs 14 residues. The V end was cut by 0 bases, the J end by 1 base, with 7 bases between. The germline V gene encodes CDR1 SGHRS and CDR2 YFSETQ. DNA of the CDR3: TGCGCCAGCAGCTTGGGTCGATGGAACACTGAAGCTTTCTTT. Its translation: CASSLGRWNTEAFF.

The CDR3 is CASSHNERIEQFF. CDR3 bases: TGTGCCAGCAGCCACAATGAGCGTATTGAGCAGTTCTTC. The chain recombines TRBV14 with TRBJ2-1; D call uncertain. The V gene lost 3 bases and the J gene lost 9 bases, with 12 bases spanning the gap. In germline, CDR1 is SGHDN, CDR2 FVKESK. The CDR3 extends over 13 amino acids.